This T cell receptor beta chain was sequenced during a study of blood T cells in healthy people across ages (dated by TCRdb to about 2015). As for the study more broadly: In model experiments, template switching captured roughly one uniquely barcoded TCR beta cDNA molecule for every two T cells. Age-related changes in TCR beta repertoire diversity were measured in the study by deep sequencing normalized with unique cDNA molecular identifiers. Two additional independent replicas of 1 million unique cDNA reads from the same blood draw were analyzed for two donors (one aged 18 to 30 and one aged 80 or older). The donors were divided into four age groups: young (average around 17 years), middle-aged (approximately 42), aged (about 56) and long-lived (about 80). To avoid experimental bias, donors of different ages were randomly spread across the sequencing lanes. Points the paper makes about the study in general: As age increased, observed TCR beta diversity per million T cells dropped in a roughly linear way, and a significant reduction was already evident by age 40. Observed TCR beta diversity correlated strongly with the percentage of naive T cells measured by flow cytometry. Bulk unsorted PBMC profiling prevented conclusive comparison of naive and antigen-experienced compartments. Because donor CMV infection status was unknown, age-related changes in expanded clonotypes were potentially confounded. Compared with the aged group, the long-lived group had more naive CD4+ T cells, fewer expanded clones and increased TCR diversity, a pattern suggesting age selection. Estimates of total diversity from one million sequenced T cells were regarded as lower bounds and underestimates.

Reading from cysteine to phenylalanine, the CDR3 counts 13 amino acids. Left in the record is the CDR3 DNA by itself, 39 bases read in frame from the first base. In the germline V gene, CDR1 corresponds to MNHEY and CDR2 to SVGAGI. V is clipped by 6 bases and J by 6 bases, and the sequence between their germline boundaries is 12 bases long. Systemically healthy Caucasian individuals from Russia, roughly 40 in total and aged 6 to 90 years, were included as donors. Each donor gave roughly 9.5 milliliters of peripheral blood, collected into EDTA-treated Vacutainer tubes. Ficoll-Paque density-gradient centrifugation was used to isolate PBMCs, with at least 6.5 million per sample. Total RNA was extracted from PBMCs with Trizol reagent, with at least 6 micrograms obtained per sample. Naive CD45RAhigh/CD27high T cell percentages were measured by flow cytometry on a PBMC aliquot from every donor. On this clonotype itself: Its binding antigen is unknown. One base away there is no much larger clone; base qualities are not given.

The method behind the library was 5' RACE. The sequencer listed for this sample is Illumina HiSeq 2500. The second PCR ran for roughly 6 to 11 cycles and used a J-beta primer mix along with a sample-barcoded 5' primer. A template-switch 5' adaptor carrying 12 random nucleotides introduced a unique molecular identifier onto each TCR beta cDNA molecule. Each sample yielded at least 2.5 million CDR3-containing paired-end reads. First-strand cDNA synthesis was performed from all RNA using the Mint cDNA synthesis kit, with priming by a TRBC-specific oligonucleotide. After uracil-DNA glycosylase treatment, a first 18-cycle PCR used universal primers M1SS and BC2_uni_R on all cDNA. Turning to the authors' computational methods: Each sample was normalized by randomly selecting 1 million high-quality reads, each carrying a distinct molecular identifier. Instead of being binned into consensus sequences, reads with shared molecular identifiers were discarded. MiTCR, with a Q25 quality threshold and the strictest error-elimination algorithm, was used for CDR3 identification, clonotype clustering and error correction. A nonparametric unseen species model with Euler transformation was used to estimate a lower bound on total TCR beta diversity. TCRdb redid the processing of the public reads, applying fastp at Q25 and MiXCR, and retained in-frame beta chains. Entries are consolidated by CDR3 protein sequence, retaining the most common genes and DNA. TCRdb's processing, not the authors', yielded these V and J calls. In this sample the table shows fewer than 950,000 distinct CDR3 sequences, about 48% of which occur a single time. The ten largest clones take up about 38% of the sample.

The TCR was taken from a man at least 80 years old in good health. Input material: blood. The chain is encoded by TRBV6-5 joined to TRBJ1-5, with the D gene call left open. The DNA sequence is as follows: TGTGCCAGCAGAAGGGCCTCAGGTCAGCCCCAGCATTTT. This translates into CASRRASGQPQHF.